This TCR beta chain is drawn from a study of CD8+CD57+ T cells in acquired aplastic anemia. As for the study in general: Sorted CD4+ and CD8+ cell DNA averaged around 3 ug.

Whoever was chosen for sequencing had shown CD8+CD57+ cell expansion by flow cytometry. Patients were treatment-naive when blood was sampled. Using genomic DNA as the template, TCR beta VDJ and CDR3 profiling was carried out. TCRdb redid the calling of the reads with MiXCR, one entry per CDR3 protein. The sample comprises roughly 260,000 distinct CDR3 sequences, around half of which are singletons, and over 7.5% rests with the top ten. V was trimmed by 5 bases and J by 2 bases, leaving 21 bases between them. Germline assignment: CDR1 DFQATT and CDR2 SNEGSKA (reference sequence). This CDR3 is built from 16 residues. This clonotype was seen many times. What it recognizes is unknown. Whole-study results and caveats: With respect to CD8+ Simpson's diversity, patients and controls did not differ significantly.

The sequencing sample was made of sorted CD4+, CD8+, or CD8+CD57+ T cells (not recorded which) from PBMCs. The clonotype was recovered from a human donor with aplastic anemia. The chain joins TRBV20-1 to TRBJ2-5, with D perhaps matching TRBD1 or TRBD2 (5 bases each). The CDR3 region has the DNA TGCAGTGCTTGGGGCCGAGAACTAGTGGTGCAAGAGACCCAGTACTTC. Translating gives CSAWGRELVVQETQYF.